The 14 T cell receptor beta chains listed next were all sequenced from one sample in a study of T cells in Graves' hyperthyroidism and ophthalmopathy. There were TCR beta CDR3 regions amplified from RNA transcripts. The HTBI set primed first-round TCR CDR3 RT-PCR. TCRdb passed the multiplex PCR reads through MiXCR, listing each CDR3 protein once. The sample holds fewer than 750,000 distinct CDR3 sequences, roughly 15% seen once. Sequenced sample: blood. The receptors were gathered from a woman between 40 and 55 years old with Graves' ophthalmopathy.

At least ten counts were recorded for this clonotype. The rearrangement joins TRBV11-2 to TRBJ2-7, with D tentatively TRBD2 (6 bases). Germline-derived CDR1 and CDR2 are SGHAT and FQNNGV. This CDR3 spans 14 amino acids. V was pared by 5 bases and J by 6 bases, with 17 bases between. CDR3 sequence (DNA): TGTGCCAGCAGCATGACTAGTTCAGGGTCCGAGCAGTACTTC. Translating gives CASSMTSSGSEQYF.

This clonotype was seen repeatedly, ten times or more. The gene calls are TRBV12-3 or TRBV12-4 and TRBJ2-5; perhaps TRBD1 as D (6 bases). The CDR3 spans 15 residues. V shed 4 bases and J shed 0 bases, with 12 bases lying between them. CDR3 in amino acids: CASSYFRQDQETQYF. The CDR3 DNA sequence: TGTGCCAGCAGTTATTTTAGACAGGACCAAGAGACCCAGTACTTC.

This clonotype was counted at least ten times. The chain couples TRBV28 to TRBJ2-5; D remains ambiguous. This CDR3 has 15 amino acids. Trimming took off 2 bases at V and 2 bases at J, with 12 bases between the two ends. The germline CDR1 and CDR2 sequences are MDHEN and SYDVKM. Here the CDR3 reads CASSLGRPVQETQYF. CDR3 DNA sequence: TGTGCCAGCAGTTTAGGCCGTCCCGTACAAGAGACCCAGTACTTC.

At least ten counts were recorded for this clonotype. V and J are TRBV11-2 and TRBJ2-5; D is undetermined. This CDR3 spans 15 amino acids. The V gene's germline CDR1 is SGHAT and CDR2 FQNNGV. V lost 3 bases to trimming and J lost 2 bases, with 13 bases between them. CDR3 coding DNA: TGTGCCAGCAGCTTCCAATACGGGCCTCAAGAGACCCAGTACTTC. This gives the protein CASSFQYGPQETQYF.

This clonotype was detected ten times or more. This chain links TRBV6-5 with TRBJ2-7; unclear D gene. Germline-derived CDR1 and CDR2 are MNHEY and SVGAGI. The CDR3 spans 13 residues. Deletions cut 6 bases from V and 5 bases from J, with 14 bases between. The CDR3: CASRRVPTDEQYF. DNA for the CDR3: TGTGCCAGCAGACGGGTCCCTACGGACGAGCAGTACTTC.

This clonotype occurred many times. This chain connects TRBV11-3 to TRBJ2-5; D remains unclear. The CDR3 runs 13 residues. Between the trimmed V and J ends, which lost 7 bases and 5 bases, there was a span of 14 bases. From germline, CDR1 is SGHNT and CDR2 YENEEA. CDR3 DNA sequence: TGTGCCAGCACCCCCGATCCCCAGGAGACCCAGTACTTC. This encodes CASTPDPQETQYF.

This clonotype was seen many times. The rearrangement joins TRBV12-3 or TRBV12-4 to TRBJ1-1; perhaps TRBD1 as D (6 bases). V lost 7 bases to trimming and J lost 1 base, with 13 bases between them. This CDR3 region has 14 residues. CDR3 residues: CASTQGNGNTEAFF. In DNA form, the CDR3 reads TGTGCCAGCACCCAGGGGAATGGGAACACTGAAGCTTTCTTT.

This clonotype was recorded many times. This chain uses TRBV6-2 or TRBV6-3 with TRBJ2-2; tentatively, D is TRBD2 (5 bases). CDR3 size: 17 residues. V lost 7 bases and J lost 1, with 19 bases in between. The germline gives CDR1 MNHEY, CDR2 SVGEGT. The CDR3 loop reads CASTASLAYQNTGELFF. CDR3 nucleotide sequence: TGTGCCAGCACTGCTTCGTTAGCGTACCAGAACACCGGGGAGCTGTTTTTT.

This chain links TRBV6-5 with TRBJ1-1; D possibly corresponds to TRBD1 (5 bases). The CDR3 is 17 residues long. Looked up from germline, CDR1 is MNHEY and CDR2 is SVGAGI. The ends were cut back, 0 bases at V and 1 base at J, with 15 bases in the middle. The DNA of the CDR3 is TGTGCCAGCAGTTACTCGAAAGGGGTGCGATGGAACACTGAAGCTTTCTTT. This sequence encodes CASSYSKGVRWNTEAFF.

This sequence joins TRBV3-1 and TRBJ2-1; D possibly corresponds to TRBD2 (6 bases). The V and J ends lost 4 bases and 1 base respectively, with 23 bases between them. This CDR3 has 19 amino acids. Germline CDR1 reads LGHDT; CDR2 reads YNNKEL (reference sequence). CDR3 residues: CASSPLAKEPSLSYNEQFF. In DNA form, the CDR3 reads TGTGCCAGCAGCCCTCTAGCGAAGGAGCCCTCCTTATCCTACAATGAGCAGTTCTTC.

This clonotype has ten or more counts. This chain joins TRBV28 and TRBJ2-7; TRBD2 matches 11 bases. V gave up 4 bases and J gave up 5 bases; unmatched junction bases: 10. CDR3 length: 16 amino acids. In germline, CDR1 is MDHEN, CDR2 SYDVKM. CDR3 DNA: TGTGCCAGCAGTTCGCCGACTAGCGGGACAGTGAACGAGCAGTACTTC. Encoded protein: CASSSPTSGTVNEQYF.

The gene calls are TRBV19 and TRBJ1-5; D is ambiguous. Trimming removed 3 bases at V and 7 bases at J, with 10 bases between. CDR1 and CDR2 from the germline V gene are LNHDA and SQIVND (reference sequence). The CDR3 covers 13 residues. CDR3 amino acids: CASSIPSYQPQHF. The CDR3 DNA sequence: TGTGCCAGTAGTATCCCTTCGTACCAGCCCCAGCATTTT. Variable domain in full (rest from reference TRBV19 and TRBJ1-5): DGGITQSPKYLFRKEGQNVTLSCEQNLNHDAMYWYRQDPGQGLRLIYYSQIVNDFQKGDIAEGYSVSREKKESFPLTVTSAQKNPTAFYLCASSIPSYQPQHFGDGTRLSIL.

This clonotype was detected many times. The chain recombines TRBV28 with TRBJ1-5, with 9 bases lining up with TRBD1. Trimming cost V 5 bases and J 0 bases; bases outside gene matches: 11. The CDR3 sequence is 18 residues long. Germline values: CDR1 MDHEN, CDR2 SYDVKM. The CDR3 DNA reads as TGTGCCAGCAGTCTCCCGGGACAGGGACCGGATAGCAATCAGCCCCAGCATTTT. Its translation: CASSLPGQGPDSNQPQHF. Complete variable domain (other parts from reference TRBV28 and TRBJ1-5): DVKVTQSSRYLVKRTGEKVFLECVQDMDHENMFWYRQDPGLGLRLIYFSYDVKMKEKGDIPEGYSVSREKKERFSLILESASTNQTSMYLCASSLPGQGPDSNQPQHFGDGTRLSIL.

This clonotype has just a few counts. The chain uses TRBV27 and TRBJ2-2; D remains ambiguous. The CDR3 length is 14 residues. Germline V gene data show CDR1 as MNHEY and CDR2 as SMNVEV (reference sequence). V dropped 10 bases and J dropped 0 bases, with 12 bases sitting between them. The CDR3 DNA reads as TGTGCCACCCTCGCCGGAGCGAACACCGGGGAGCTGTTTTTT. Encoded protein: CATLAGANTGELFF.